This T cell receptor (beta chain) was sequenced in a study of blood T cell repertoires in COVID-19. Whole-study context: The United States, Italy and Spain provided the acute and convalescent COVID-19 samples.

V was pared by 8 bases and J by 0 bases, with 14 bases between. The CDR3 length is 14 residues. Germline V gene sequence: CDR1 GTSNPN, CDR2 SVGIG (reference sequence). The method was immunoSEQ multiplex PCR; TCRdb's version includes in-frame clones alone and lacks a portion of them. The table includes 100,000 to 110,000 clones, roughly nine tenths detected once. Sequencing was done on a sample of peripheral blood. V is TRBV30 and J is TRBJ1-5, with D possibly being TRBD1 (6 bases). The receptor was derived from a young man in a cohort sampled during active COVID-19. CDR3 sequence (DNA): TGTGCCGCAGGACAGAAGCCTAGCAATCAGCCCCAGCATTTT. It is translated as CAAGQKPSNQPQHF.